The present TCR beta chain was sequenced within a study of CD8 T cells in Susac syndrome. TEMRA cells were enriched by FACS, while CD8+ and CD4+ T cells were obtained through a negative isolation that was performed magnetically. The authors reverse transcribed roughly 0.5 to 1 ug RNA with random hexamers. The CDR3 of TCR beta was amplified by immunoSEQ multiplex PCR across 54 Vbeta and 13 Jbeta. In TCRdb, the immunoSEQ multiplex PCR reads were re-called with MiXCR into one record per CDR3 protein. This sample has 210,000 or so distinct CDR3 sequences, with about 94% found just once. V was clipped by 4 bases and J by 4 bases; unmatched bases: 11. The CDR3 extends over 17 amino acids. Germline V lookup: CDR1 SNHLY, CDR2 FYNNEI.

J is TRBJ1-2 and V is TRBV2, with 11 positions matching TRBD1. This TCR was sampled from a human donor with multiple sclerosis. Sequenced sample: CD8+ T cells from PBMCs. CDR3 sequence reads: CASSGTGGYLKTYGYTF. CDR3 coding DNA: TGTGCCAGCAGTGGGACAGGGGGCTATCTTAAGACCTATGGCTACACCTTC.